One sample yielded the 8 T cell receptor beta chains listed below, sequenced in a study of blood T cells in healthy people across ages. A sample-barcoded 5' primer and a J-beta primer mix were used in a second PCR of roughly 7 to 12 cycles. One entry per CDR3 protein, called by TCRdb with MiXCR from the 5' RACE reads. Among around 690,000 distinct CDR3 sequences listed, approximately 59% were seen once. Sequenced material: blood. Receptor source: a man aged 55 to 69 in good health.

This clonotype appeared once. The CDR3 sequence is CASSSPVSYNEQFF. CDR3 nucleotide sequence: TGTGCCAGCAGCTCTCCCGTGTCCTACAATGAGCAGTTCTTC. This chain joins TRBV6-2 or TRBV6-3 and TRBJ2-1; unclear D gene. Per the germline V gene, CDR1 is MNHEY and CDR2 is SVGEGT. Trimming took off 6 bases at V and 1 base at J, with 10 bases between the two ends. The CDR3 length is 14 residues.

This clonotype has only one observation. CDR3 coding DNA: TGCAGTGCTCTTCTACCCAGGGGAAACACCTTC. As protein: CSALLPRGNTF. This chain connects TRBV20-1 to TRBJ1-2; the D gene is possibly TRBD1 (6 bases). V lost 5 bases, J lost 12 bases, and 16 bases lay in between. CDR1 and CDR2 from the germline V gene are DFQATT and SNEGSKA (reference sequence). This CDR3 is 11 amino acids long.

This clonotype was found a few times. The V call is TRBV7-9, the J call TRBJ2-1; 10 positions match TRBD2. The length of the CDR3 is 17 residues. The trim removed 4 bases at V and 7 bases at J, leaving 13 bases unmatched. The germline gives CDR1 SEHNR, CDR2 FQNEAQ (reference sequence). The CDR3 coding sequence is TGTGCCAGCAGCTCGGAGAAGCGGGGGGGCTTGTTGAATGAGCAGTTCTTC. This encodes CASSSEKRGGLLNEQFF.

This sequence joins TRBV20-1 and TRBJ2-1; TRBD1 aligns across 8 bases. Germline V gene sequence: CDR1 DFQATT, CDR2 SNEGSKA (reference sequence). The V and J ends lost 3 bases and 8 bases, in that order; junction bases with no gene match: 6. The CDR3 totals 13 residues. This chain's CDR3 is CSASPGGRYEQFF. The CDR3 DNA sequence: TGCAGTGCTAGCCCAGGGGGCAGGTATGAGCAGTTCTTC.

The chain couples TRBV20-1 to TRBJ2-5; D might be TRBD2 (7 bases). V gave up 4 bases and J gave up 5 bases, with 20 bases separating them. The CDR3 is 15 residues long. The germline CDR1 and CDR2 sequences are DFQATT and SNEGSKA (reference sequence). CDR3 bases: TGCAGTGCTAAGGACCCGGGGGGCACATGGGAGACCCAGTACTTC. This gives the protein CSAKDPGGTWETQYF.

The chain employs TRBV6-5 and TRBJ2-1; perhaps D is TRBD1 or TRBD2 (5 bases each). The CDR3 length is 16 residues. Germline V gives CDR1 MNHEY, CDR2 SVGAGI. Trimming removed 6 bases at V and 0 bases at J, with 15 bases between. CDR3 residues: CASSSSGATSYNEQFF. The DNA of the CDR3 is TGTGCCAGCAGCTCTTCCGGGGCCACCTCCTACAATGAGCAGTTCTTC.

This clonotype has just a few counts. This chain connects TRBV6-2 or TRBV6-3 to TRBJ2-5, with D possibly matching TRBD1 (5 bases). Germline V gene data show CDR1 as MNHEY and CDR2 as SVGEGT. This CDR3 has 13 residues. The V end lost 8 bases, the J end lost 5 bases, and 15 bases lay between the germline ends. The CDR3 coding sequence is TGTGCCAGCCGCTTAGGGGCATCTGAGACCCAGTACTTC. This codes for CASRLGASETQYF.

This rearrangement joins TRBV5-8 to TRBJ2-7; D ambiguous. Germline values: CDR1 SGHTS, CDR2 YDEGEE. The CDR3 consists of 16 residues. V was shortened by 0 bases and J by 3 bases, with 16 bases between the two germline ends. The CDR3 reads CASSLGAGPPDYEQYF. The CDR3 DNA reads TGTGCCAGCAGCTTGGGGGCAGGCCCTCCCGACTACGAGCAGTACTTC. The whole variable domain, filled in from reference TRBV5-8 and TRBJ2-7, reads EAGVTQSPTHLIKTRGQQATLRCSPISGHTSVYWYQQALGLGLQFLLWYDEGEERNRGNFPPRFSGRQFPNYSSELNVNALELEDSALYLCASSLGAGPPDYEQYFGPGTRLTVT.